The rows below give T cell receptor beta chains drawn from one sample of a study of T cell responses to AZD1222 COVID-19 vaccine. Here immunoSEQ multiplex PCR was the method, and the copy in TCRdb shows in-frame clones only, minus some. The sample consists of over 15,000 clones, 80% of them appearing once. The source was peripheral blood, collected 28 days after the second AZD1222 dose. Source of these receptors: an adult who received the AZD1222 COVID-19 vaccine. Each CDR3 is given with its conserved first and last residue. A D gene is named only where the DNA matches it firmly. For some rows the clone size is stated as once, few or many, or as a class when expanded; others skip it.

v_call	d_call	clone_size	j_call	cdr3_aa	cdr3_nt
TRBV6-2/TRBV6-3	TRBD1	.	TRBJ2-1	CASSLAPTGWDEQFF	TGTGCCAGCAGTTTGGCCCCGACAGGGTGGGATGAGCAGTTCTTC
TRBV9	TRBD1	.	TRBJ2-2	CASSVDSTGGRTGELFF	TGTGCCAGCAGCGTAGATTCGACAGGGGGAAGGACCGGGGAGCTGTTTTTT
TRBV28	.	.	TRBJ1-6	CATGGATYNSPLHF	TGTGCCACGGGGGGGGCCACCTATAATTCACCCCTCCACTTT
TRBV27	TRBD1	.	TRBJ2-5	CASSPDGTGDDRYQETQYF	TGTGCCAGCAGCCCAGACGGGACAGGGGACGACCGCTACCAAGAGACCCAGTACTTC
TRBV6-5	TRBD1	once	TRBJ2-3	CASNPTGKGDTQYF	TGTGCCAGCAACCCGACAGGGAAAGGAGATACGCAGTATTTT
TRBV6-5	.	once	TRBJ2-1	CASSFDNEQFF	TGTGCCAGCAGTTTCGACAATGAGCAGTTCTTC
TRBV6-1	.	.	TRBJ1-6	CASSVGTGTPQYPLHF	TGTGCCAGCAGTGTGGGGACCGGGACCCCCCAATATCCCCTCCACTTT
TRBV19	.	.	TRBJ2-5	CASSIMETQYF	TGTGCCAGTAGTATAATGGAGACCCAGTACTTC
TRBV11-2	.	.	TRBJ2-2	CASSLNKDTGELFF	TGTGCCAGCAGCTTAAACAAGGATACCGGGGAGCTGTTTTTT
TRBV4-1	.	.	TRBJ1-5	CASSQVWGGQPQHF	TGCGCCAGCAGCCAAGTGTGGGGCGGGCAGCCCCAGCATTTT
TRBV27	.	.	TRBJ1-5	CASSLKRNQPQHF	TGTGCCAGCAGTTTAAAACGTAATCAGCCCCAGCATTTT
TRBV19	.	.	TRBJ2-4	CASSAVQGGAIQYF	TGTGCCAGTAGCGCAGTCCAGGGGGGGGCCATTCAGTACTTC
TRBV7-2	.	few	TRBJ2-5	CASSRQQETQYF	TGTGCCAGCAGCCGACAGCAAGAGACCCAGTACTTC
TRBV4-3	.	.	TRBJ2-2	CASSRYENTGELFF	TGCGCCAGCAGCCGGTACGAGAACACCGGGGAGCTGTTTTTT
TRBV19	.	.	TRBJ2-3	CASSTVRGATDTQYF	TGTGCCAGTAGTACGGTTCGGGGGGCCACAGATACGCAGTATTTT
TRBV19	.	once	TRBJ2-7	CASSKDRRYEQYF	TGTGCCAGTAGTAAGGACAGACGCTACGAGCAGTACTTC
TRBV29-1	.	.	TRBJ2-1	CSVDRQGGDEQFF	TGCAGCGTTGATCGGCAGGGCGGCGATGAGCAGTTCTTC
TRBV27	.	.	TRBJ1-3	CASGLGTQTGNTIYF	TGTGCCAGCGGGCTCGGGACACAGACTGGAAACACCATATATTTT
TRBV28	.	.	TRBJ2-7	CASSPRGEQYF	TGTGCCAGCAGCCCCCGGGGCGAGCAGTACTTC
TRBV27	.	.	TRBJ2-2	CASSARTNTGELFF	TGTGCCAGCAGTGCACGGACCAACACCGGGGAGCTGTTTTTT
TRBV5-1	TRBD1	.	TRBJ2-3	CASGAAGGQDTQYF	TGCGCCAGCGGGGCTGCAGGGGGTCAGGATACGCAGTATTTT
TRBV3-1/TRBV3-2	.	.	TRBJ2-3	CASSPGTSYTQYF	TGTGCCAGCAGCCCCGGGACTTCCTACACGCAGTATTTT
TRBV20-1	.	.	TRBJ1-5	CSASGTQQHF	TGCAGTGCGTCCGGGACTCAACAGCATTTT
TRBV29-1	.	.	TRBJ1-2	CSVEGQPSLYGYTF	TGCAGCGTTGAAGGGCAGCCATCCCTCTATGGCTACACCTTC
TRBV5-1	TRBD1	.	TRBJ2-5	CASSKTGGIQETQYF	TGCGCCAGCAGCAAGACAGGGGGGATACAAGAGACCCAGTACTTC
TRBV19	.	.	TRBJ1-6	CASTRSTHSPLHF	TGTGCCAGTACCCGATCGACCCATTCACCCCTCCACTTT
TRBV30	TRBD1	.	TRBJ1-2	CAWSGTGGHNYGYTF	TGTGCCTGGAGCGGGACAGGGGGCCATAACTATGGCTACACCTTC
TRBV18	.	.	TRBJ2-7	CASSPRESSYEQYF	TGTGCCAGCTCACCGAGGGAATCCTCCTACGAGCAGTACTTC
TRBV29-1	.	once	TRBJ1-1	CSVDDNTEAFF	TGCAGCGTTGACGATAACACTGAAGCTTTCTTT
TRBV18	.	.	TRBJ2-1	CASSLRRGHNEQFF	TGTGCCAGCTCTCTAAGGCGGGGGCACAATGAGCAGTTCTTC
TRBV5-4	.	.	TRBJ1-1	CASSPAENTEAFF	TGTGCCAGCAGCCCCGCCGAGAACACTGAAGCTTTCTTT
TRBV9	.	.	TRBJ2-1	CASSDDVYNEQFF	TGTGCCAGCAGCGATGACGTCTACAATGAGCAGTTCTTC
TRBV9	.	.	TRBJ2-2	CASSVEGNTGELFF	TGTGCCAGCAGCGTAGAAGGGAACACCGGGGAGCTGTTTTTT
TRBV7-9	.	medium-sized	TRBJ2-7	CASSQITGTTYEQYF	TGTGCCAGCAGCCAAATTACAGGGACAACCTACGAGCAGTACTTC